The 19 T cell receptor beta chains below were found in one sample sequenced in a study of response to subunit inactivated influenza vaccine. A single record per CDR3 protein comes from TCRdb applying MiXCR to the RT-PCR reads. The sample contains about 700,000 distinct CDR3 sequences, about a sixth of which appear only once. Sequencing used PBMCs from blood, obtained roughly 12 days after vaccination. These receptors were obtained from a man in his fifties who received an inactivated influenza vaccine.

This clonotype was seen more than once but under ten times. This chain connects TRBV5-1 to TRBJ2-7; D remains ambiguous. Per the germline V gene, CDR1 is SGHRS and CDR2 is YFSETQ. Trimming stripped 0 bases from V and 1 base from J, with 5 bases between. The CDR3 loop spans 13 amino acids. The CDR3 loop reads CASSLVTSYEQYF. The CDR3 DNA follows: TGCGCCAGCAGCTTGGTTACATCCTACGAGCAGTACTTC.

This clonotype appeared a few times. In nucleotides, the CDR3 is TGCAGCGTTGACAGGGGTCCCGGTGAAGCTTTCTTT. Amino acid sequence: CSVDRGPGEAFF. The genes are TRBV29-1 and TRBJ1-1, with D possibly being TRBD1 (6 bases). CDR3 length equals 12 residues. Deletions cut 3 bases from V and 7 bases from J, with 12 bases between. CDR1 SQVTM and CDR2 ANQGSEA come from the germline V gene. Supplemented by reference TRBV29-1 and TRBJ1-1, the full variable domain reads SAVISQKPSRDICQRGTSLTIQCQVDSQVTMMFWYRQQPGQSLTLIATANQGSEATYESGFVIDKFPISRPNLTFSTLTVSNMSPEDSSIYLCSVDRGPGEAFFGQGTRLTVV.

The rearrangement uses TRBV2 and TRBJ1-1, with 7 nucleotides matching TRBD1. V lost 1 base to trimming and J lost 0 bases; unmatched junction nucleotides: 5. The germline V gene encodes CDR1 SNHLY and CDR2 FYNNEI. The CDR3 sequence is 16 residues long. CDR3 bases: TGTGCCAGCAGTGAAGGGGTGGGACAGATGAACACTGAAGCTTTCTTT. Translating gives CASSEGVGQMNTEAFF.

The chain is built from TRBV7-2 and TRBJ2-5; tentatively, D is TRBD1 (6 bases). Looked up from germline, CDR1 is SGHTA and CDR2 is FQGNSA. Trimming cost V 3 bases and J 5 bases, with 16 bases left between them. The CDR3 contains 15 residues. The CDR3 DNA is TGTGCCAGCAGCTTTATCCCTCAGGGGACGGAGACCCAGTACTTC. It yields the protein CASSFIPQGTETQYF. The complete variable domain, with remaining parts taken from reference TRBV7-2 and TRBJ2-5, reads GAGVSQSPSNKVTEKGKDVELRCDPISGHTALYWYRQSLGQGLEFLIYFQGNSAPDKSGLPSDRFSAERTGGSVSTLTIQRTQQEDSAVYLCASSFIPQGTETQYFGPGTRLLVL.

The table lists this clonotype with a few counts. The chain links TRBV7-2 to TRBJ2-1; 8 bases agree with TRBD2. Trimming at V came to 5 bases and at J to 15 bases, leaving 12 bases not matched to a gene. The CDR3 spans 13 residues. Germline CDR1 and CDR2: SGHTA and FQGNSA. For the CDR3, the DNA is TGTGCCAGCAGCCAAACGCTCATAGCGGGGCCGTTCTTC. It codes for CASSQTLIAGPFF. The entire variable domain, with the rest obtained from reference TRBV7-2 and TRBJ2-1, is as follows: GAGVSQSPSNKVTEKGKDVELRCDPISGHTALYWYRQSLGQGLEFLIYFQGNSAPDKSGLPSDRFSAERTGGSVSTLTIQRTQQEDSAVYLCASSQTLIAGPFFGPGTRLTVL.

The chain uses TRBV7-2 and TRBJ2-1; D ambiguous. This CDR3 region has 12 residues. V dropped 3 bases and J dropped 4 bases, with 4 bases sitting between them. CDR1 is SGHTA, CDR2 FQGNSA, per germline. Here the CDR3 DNA reads TGTGCCAGCAGCTTTCATTACAATGAGCAGTTCTTC. Encoded protein: CASSFHYNEQFF.

This clonotype was counted a few times. J is TRBJ2-1 and V is TRBV18; D is perhaps TRBD2 (5 bases). V was trimmed by 3 bases and J by 2 bases, leaving 14 bases between them. Germline values: CDR1 KGHSH, CDR2 LQKENI. The CDR3 has 16 amino acids. The CDR3 is CASSPLLDLTYNEQFF. CDR3 nucleotides: TGTGCCAGCTCACCTTTACTGGACTTAACCTACAATGAGCAGTTCTTC.

The genes are TRBV3-1 and TRBJ2-7, with D possibly called TRBD1 or TRBD2 (5 bases each). This CDR3 is built from 13 residues. The V gene lost 3 bases and the J gene lost 5 bases, with 11 bases spanning the gap. Germline CDR1 is LGHDT and CDR2 is YNNKEL (reference sequence). CDR3 sequence: CASSHGPGHEQYF. CDR3 coding DNA: TGTGCCAGCAGCCATGGCCCGGGGCACGAGCAGTACTTC.

This clonotype has a handful of counts. The chain has TRBV20-1 and TRBJ1-2, with 12 bases lining up with TRBD1. The V segment lost 6 bases and the J segment 2 bases; nucleotides outside the gene matches: 13. The CDR3 length is 17 residues. Germline V gene sequence: CDR1 DFQATT, CDR2 SNEGSKA (reference sequence). The CDR3 protein is CSAPTLGTGGPNYGYTF. Written as DNA, the CDR3 is TGCAGTGCACCCACCTTGGGGACAGGGGGCCCCAACTATGGCTACACCTTC.

This clonotype was found many times. The chain carries TRBV29-1 and TRBJ2-7; TRBD1 matches 9 bases. V gave up 7 bases and J gave up 3 bases; unmatched junction bases: 7. The CDR3 covers 13 residues. Germline V gene data show CDR1 as SQVTM and CDR2 as ANQGSEA. CDR3 loop: CSATTGGSYEQYF. CDR3 coding DNA: TGCAGCGCTACTACAGGGGGCAGCTACGAGCAGTACTTC.

This clonotype was counted a few times. V gene TRBV12-3 or TRBV12-4 combines with J gene TRBJ2-1; D uncertain. V was pared by 5 bases and J by 0 bases, with 11 bases between. The CDR3 runs 15 residues. CDR3 in amino acids: CASSGGLSSYNEQFF. In nucleotides, the CDR3 is TGTGCCAGCAGTGGTGGTCTATCCTCCTACAATGAGCAGTTCTTC.

This clonotype was seen many times. V gene TRBV7-9 combines with J gene TRBJ2-2; no clear D gene. This CDR3 spans 12 amino acids. V shed 5 bases and J shed 3 bases, with 4 bases lying between them. Germline values: CDR1 SEHNR, CDR2 FQNEAQ (reference sequence). The CDR3: CASSPHTGELFF. For the CDR3, the DNA is TGTGCCAGCAGCCCCCACACCGGGGAGCTGTTTTTT.

The J gene is TRBJ1-4, the V gene TRBV12-3 or TRBV12-4; a weak D match, TRBD1 (5 bases). This CDR3 region has 15 residues. The V end was cut by 6 bases, the J end by 4 bases, with 15 bases between. The CDR3 DNA reads TGTGCCAGCAGGTCCCCCGACAGTTTTAATGAAAAACTGTTTTTT. This codes for CASRSPDSFNEKLFF.

Only a few counts were recorded for this clonotype. The gene calls are TRBV5-1 and TRBJ2-5, with 7 positions matching TRBD2. The CDR3 contains 16 residues. Trimming at V came to 4 bases and at J to 5 bases, leaving 14 bases not matched to a gene. Germline V gives CDR1 SGHRS, CDR2 YFSETQ. The CDR3 DNA is TGCGCCAGCAGCGTGACTAGCACTTCTCCTCTGGAGACCCAGTACTTC. Residues: CASSVTSTSPLETQYF.

Here the CDR3 reads CASSPRWEQYF. For the CDR3, the DNA is TGTGCCAGCAGTCCCCGGTGGGAGCAGTACTTC. The V gene is TRBV28, the J gene TRBJ2-7; D is unclear. Germline CDR1 and CDR2: MDHEN and SYDVKM. The CDR3 covers 11 residues. The V end lost 5 bases, the J end lost 7 bases, and 9 bases lay between the germline ends. Supplemented by reference TRBV28 and TRBJ2-7, the full variable domain reads DVKVTQSSRYLVKRTGEKVFLECVQDMDHENMFWYRQDPGLGLRLIYFSYDVKMKEKGDIPEGYSVSREKKERFSLILESASTNQTSMYLCASSPRWEQYFGPGTRLTVT.

V and J are TRBV2 and TRBJ2-7; 8 bases are shared with TRBD2. J gave up 6 bases and V 6 bases, and 10 bases lay outside the gene matches. This CDR3 region has 14 residues. Germline CDR1 SNHLY, CDR2 FYNNEI. The CDR3 DNA follows: TGTGCCAGCAGGGACCGACTAGCGTCGGGCGAGCAGTACTTC. Its protein product is CASRDRLASGEQYF.

V usage is TRBV6-1 and J usage is TRBJ1-1, with unresolved D. Germline lookup yields CDR1 MNHNS and CDR2 SASEGT. The germline V and J ends were trimmed by 2 bases and 1 base, with 14 bases remaining between them. This CDR3 spans 16 amino acids. The CDR3 bases are TGTGCCAGCAGTGAACGGTTCTTGCGAGAGAACACTGAAGCTTTCTTT. Translated, it gives CASSERFLRENTEAFF.

This clonotype was seen a handful of times. The chain links TRBV14 to TRBJ2-1; the match to TRBD2 covers 10 bases. CDR1 and CDR2 (germline): SGHDN, FVKESK. V shed 1 base, J shed 0 bases, and the junction held 0 bases outside the gene matches. This CDR3 contains 16 residues. The CDR3 sequence is CASSQASGSSYNEQFF. The CDR3 DNA is TGTGCCAGCAGCCAAGCTAGCGGGAGCTCCTACAATGAGCAGTTCTTC. Using reference TRBV14 and TRBJ2-1 for the parts outside the CDR3, the full variable domain is EAGVTQFPSHSVIEKGQTVTLRCDPISGHDNLYWYRRVMGKEIKFLLHFVKESKQDESGMPNNRFLAERTGGTYSTLKVQPAELEDSGVYFCASSQASGSSYNEQFFGPGTRLTVL.

This clonotype came up a few times. The J gene is TRBJ2-3, the V gene TRBV5-6; TRBD1 matches at 8 bases. With V trimmed by 4 bases and J by 3 bases, 7 bases remained unmatched. Germline loops: CDR1 SGHDT, CDR2 YYEEEE. The CDR3 loop spans 15 amino acids. The DNA for the CDR3 is TGTGCCAGCAGCGAAGGACAGGGTCGGACAGATACGCAGTATTTT. As protein: CASSEGQGRTDTQYF. Complete variable domain (other parts from reference TRBV5-6 and TRBJ2-3): DAGVTQSPTHLIKTRGQQVTLRCSPKSGHDTVSWYQQALGQGPQFIFQYYEEEERQRGNFPDRFSGHQFPNYSSELNVNALLLGDSALYLCASSEGQGRTDTQYFGPGTRLTVL.